This T cell receptor (beta chain) was captured by sequencing in a study of blood T cell repertoires in COVID-19. Overall study context: Samples representing acute and convalescent COVID-19 were sourced from the United States, Italy and Spain. T cells, B-cell-depleted T cells, or PBMCs supplied cDNA or gDNA.

The germline V gene encodes CDR1 ENHRY and CDR2 SYGVKD. The CDR3 has 16 residues. The V gene lost 0 bases and the J gene lost 1 base, with 12 bases spanning the gap. Per the original methods: The assay estimated nucleated cells by amplifying reference gene primers. Clones were sequenced by immunoSEQ multiplex PCR, and TCRdb holds only the in-frame ones, with some missing. The V and J calls and clone size come from that table; D and trimming were worked out from the DNA. This table holds 250,000 to 350,000 clones, approximately 86% found once. This sequence was found in a woman aged 45 to 65 who had recovered from COVID-19. The chain carries TRBV10-3 and TRBJ1-1; D is undetermined. Specimen: peripheral blood. CDR3 sequence reads: CAISESTIGGNTEAFF. CDR3 sequence (DNA): TGTGCCATCAGTGAGTCGACGATAGGAGGGAACACTGAAGCTTTCTTT.